The rows below give T cell receptor beta chains drawn from one sample of a study of blood T cell repertoires in COVID-19. Clones were sequenced by immunoSEQ multiplex PCR, and TCRdb holds only the in-frame ones, with some missing. Among some 260,000 clones listed, roughly 88% were seen once. The specimen sequenced was peripheral blood. The receptors here all came from a human donor in a cohort sampled during active COVID-19. Each CDR3 is given with its conserved first and last residue. The D gene is left open where the match is weak. Expanded clones get a size class; other rows say once, few or many, or leave the size out.

v_gene,j_gene,abundance,d_gene,CDR3nt,CDR3aa
TRBV5-4,TRBJ2-2,few,.,TGTGCCAGCAGCTTGGTCTCGAACACCGGGGAGCTGTTTTTT,CASSLVSNTGELFF
TRBV13,TRBJ2-6,once,TRBD1,TGTGCCAGCAGCTCAGACTGGGGACAGGGTGGGACTGGGGCCAACGTCCTGACTTTC,CASSSDWGQGGTGANVLTF
TRBV10-2,TRBJ1-4,.,.,TGCGCCAGCAGTGAACTCCGAGATCGTGAAAAACTGTTTTTT,CASSELRDREKLFF
TRBV5-4,TRBJ2-7,.,.,TGTGCCAGCAGTACACAGGGTACAACCTCCGAGCAGTACTTC,CASSTQGTTSEQYF
TRBV11-3,TRBJ2-5,.,.,TGTGCCAGCAGCTTATCCCCGCGGGTTCAAGAGACCCAGTACTTC,CASSLSPRVQETQYF
TRBV15,TRBJ1-3,.,.,TGTGCCACCAGCAGACAGTCTGGAAACACCATATATTTT,CATSRQSGNTIYF
TRBV14,TRBJ2-5,.,.,TGTGCCAGCAGCCGAGTGACAGGGACCCAGTACTTC,CASSRVTGTQYF
TRBV11-2,TRBJ2-7,.,.,TGTGCCAGCAGCTTAGATCGGACATCCTACGAGCAGTACTTC,CASSLDRTSYEQYF
TRBV11-2,TRBJ1-1,few,.,TGTGCCAGCAGCCCTAATGGGAGGACTGAAGCTTTCTTT,CASSPNGRTEAFF
TRBV15,TRBJ2-1,.,TRBD2,TGTGCCACCAGCAGCGCTGAGCGGGAGGCCGACAATGAGCAGTTCTTC,CATSSAEREADNEQFF
TRBV3-1/TRBV3-2,TRBJ2-3,.,TRBD1,TGTGCCAGCAGCCAAAAGGGACAGGGTACAGATACGCAGTATTTT,CASSQKGQGTDTQYF
TRBV25-1,TRBJ2-1,.,.,TGTGCCAGCAGTGTTAGACTAGTTTTCGATGAGCAGTTCTTC,CASSVRLVFDEQFF
TRBV7-3,TRBJ1-1,.,.,TGTGCCAGCAGCCTGAATCACCGAAGTAGCACTGAAGCTTTCTTT,CASSLNHRSSTEAFF
TRBV6-5,TRBJ2-7,once,.,TGTGCCAGCAGTTACTCCGGTAGTGCTTACGAGCAGTACTTC,CASSYSGSAYEQYF
TRBV11-2,TRBJ1-6,.,TRBD1,TGTGCCAGCAGCACCCAGGGGGCTTCACCCCTCCACTTT,CASSTQGASPLHF
TRBV30,TRBJ1-2,.,TRBD1,TGTGCCTGGAGTGTAAGTGCAGGGGGCGGCTACACCTTC,CAWSVSAGGGYTF
TRBV7-3,TRBJ1-1,.,.,TGTGCCAGCAGCTTAGACCCGGGGAATGAAGCTTTCTTT,CASSLDPGNEAFF
TRBV19,TRBJ2-7,.,.,TGTGCCTCAAATCGGGGGTCGAGCTCCTACGAGCAGTACTTC,CASNRGSSSYEQYF
TRBV24-1,TRBJ2-1,.,TRBD2,TGTGCCACCAGTGCTACCTCGGGACTAGCTGTATACAATGAGCAGTTCTTC,CATSATSGLAVYNEQFF